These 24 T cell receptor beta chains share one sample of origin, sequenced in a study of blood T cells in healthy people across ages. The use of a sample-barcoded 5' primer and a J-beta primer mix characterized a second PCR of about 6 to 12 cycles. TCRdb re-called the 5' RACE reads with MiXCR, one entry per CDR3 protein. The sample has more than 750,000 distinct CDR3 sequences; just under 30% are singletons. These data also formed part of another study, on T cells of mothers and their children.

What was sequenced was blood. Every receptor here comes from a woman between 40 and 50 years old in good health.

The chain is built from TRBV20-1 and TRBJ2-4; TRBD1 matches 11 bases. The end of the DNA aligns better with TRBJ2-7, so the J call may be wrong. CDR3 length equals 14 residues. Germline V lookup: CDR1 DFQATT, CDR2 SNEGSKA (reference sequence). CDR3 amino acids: CSAKRTGGPYEQYF. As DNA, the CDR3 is TGCAGTGCTAAACGGACAGGGGGCCCCTACGAGCAGTACTTC.

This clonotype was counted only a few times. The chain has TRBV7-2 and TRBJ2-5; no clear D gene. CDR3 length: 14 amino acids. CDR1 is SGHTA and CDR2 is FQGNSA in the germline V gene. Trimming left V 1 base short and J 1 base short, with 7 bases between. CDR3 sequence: CASSLEYSQETQYF. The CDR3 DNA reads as TGTGCCAGCAGCTTAGAGTACAGCCAAGAGACCCAGTACTTC.

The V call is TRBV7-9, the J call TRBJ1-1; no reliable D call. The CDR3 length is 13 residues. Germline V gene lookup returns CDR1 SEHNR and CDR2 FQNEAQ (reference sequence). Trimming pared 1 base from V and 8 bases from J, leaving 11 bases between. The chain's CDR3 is CASSLVGDREAFF. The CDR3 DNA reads TGTGCCAGCAGCTTAGTCGGGGATAGGGAAGCTTTCTTT.

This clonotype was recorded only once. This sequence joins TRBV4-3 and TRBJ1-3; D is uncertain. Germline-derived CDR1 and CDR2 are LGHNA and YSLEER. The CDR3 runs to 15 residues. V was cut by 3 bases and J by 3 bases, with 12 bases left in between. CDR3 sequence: CASSHLGLSGNTIYF. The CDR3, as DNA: TGCGCCAGCAGCCACCTAGGGCTAAGTGGAAACACCATATATTTT.

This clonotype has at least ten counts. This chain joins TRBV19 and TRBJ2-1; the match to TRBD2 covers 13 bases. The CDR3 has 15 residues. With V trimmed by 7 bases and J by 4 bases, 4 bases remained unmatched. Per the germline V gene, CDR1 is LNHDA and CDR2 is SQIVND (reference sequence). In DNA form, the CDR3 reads TGTGCCAGTACCCGACTAGCGGGGGGTTACAATGAGCAGTTCTTC. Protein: CASTRLAGGYNEQFF.

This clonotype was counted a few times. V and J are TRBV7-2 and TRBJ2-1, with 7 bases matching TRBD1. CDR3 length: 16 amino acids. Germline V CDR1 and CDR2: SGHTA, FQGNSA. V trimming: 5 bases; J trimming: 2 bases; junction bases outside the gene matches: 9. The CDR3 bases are TGTGCCAGCAGCCCTAGACAGGGCCCCACCTACAATGAGCAGTTCTTC. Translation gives CASSPRQGPTYNEQFF.

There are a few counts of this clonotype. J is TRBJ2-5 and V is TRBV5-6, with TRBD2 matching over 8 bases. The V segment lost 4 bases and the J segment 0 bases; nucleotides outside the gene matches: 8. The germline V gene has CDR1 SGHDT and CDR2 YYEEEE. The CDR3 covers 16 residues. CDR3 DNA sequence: TGTGCCAGCAGCACCGGCGGGACTAGTTACCAAGAGACCCAGTACTTC. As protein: CASSTGGTSYQETQYF.

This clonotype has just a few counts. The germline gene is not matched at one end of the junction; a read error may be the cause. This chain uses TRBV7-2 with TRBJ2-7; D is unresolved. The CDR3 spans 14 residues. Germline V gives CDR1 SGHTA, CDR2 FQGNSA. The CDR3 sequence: CANSSPLRSGEQYF. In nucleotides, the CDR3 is TGTGCCAACAGCTCCCCTTTACGATCTGGGGAGCAGTACTTC.

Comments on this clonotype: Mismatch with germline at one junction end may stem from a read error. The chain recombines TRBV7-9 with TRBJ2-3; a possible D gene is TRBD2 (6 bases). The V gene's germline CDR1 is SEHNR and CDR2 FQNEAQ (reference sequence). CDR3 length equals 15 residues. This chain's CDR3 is CAGSLGVAGTDTQYF. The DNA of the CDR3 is TGTGCCGGCAGCTTAGGGGTAGCGGGCACAGATACGCAGTATTTT.

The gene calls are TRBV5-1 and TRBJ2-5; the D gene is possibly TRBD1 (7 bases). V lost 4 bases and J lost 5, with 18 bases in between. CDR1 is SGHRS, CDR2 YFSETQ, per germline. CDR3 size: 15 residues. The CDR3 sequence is CASSQTGDSLETQYF. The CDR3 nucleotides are TGCGCCAGCAGCCAAACAGGGGACTCCTTGGAGACCCAGTACTTC.

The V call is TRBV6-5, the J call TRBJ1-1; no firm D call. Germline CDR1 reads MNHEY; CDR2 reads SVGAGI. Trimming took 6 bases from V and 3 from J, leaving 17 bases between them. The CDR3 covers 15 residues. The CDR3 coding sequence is TGTGCCAGCAGGACTTTGACGGTACCGTACACTGAAGCTTTCTTT. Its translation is CASRTLTVPYTEAFF.

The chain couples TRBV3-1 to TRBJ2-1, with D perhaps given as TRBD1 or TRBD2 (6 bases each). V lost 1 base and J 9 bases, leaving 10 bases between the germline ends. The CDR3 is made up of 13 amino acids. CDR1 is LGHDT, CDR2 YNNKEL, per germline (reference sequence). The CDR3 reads CASSQGGAGEQFF. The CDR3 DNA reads TGTGCCAGCAGCCAAGGGGGGGCTGGTGAGCAGTTCTTC.

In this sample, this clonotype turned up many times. CDR3 nucleotide sequence: TGTGCCAGCAGCGGACAGCCCCCAGACCGGAGCTCCTACGAGCAGTACTTC. Protein product: CASSGQPPDRSSYEQYF. This chain uses TRBV6-1 with TRBJ2-7; D possibly corresponds to TRBD1 (6 bases). Germline CDR1 reads MNHNS; CDR2 reads SASEGT. Trimming left V 6 bases short and J 0 bases short, with 21 bases between. The CDR3 length is 17 residues.

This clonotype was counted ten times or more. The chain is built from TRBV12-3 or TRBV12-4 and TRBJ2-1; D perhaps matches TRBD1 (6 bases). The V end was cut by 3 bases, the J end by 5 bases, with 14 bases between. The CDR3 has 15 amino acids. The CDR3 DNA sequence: TGTGCCAGCAGTTTTTACAGGGCCCCACACAATGAGCAGTTCTTC. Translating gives CASSFYRAPHNEQFF.

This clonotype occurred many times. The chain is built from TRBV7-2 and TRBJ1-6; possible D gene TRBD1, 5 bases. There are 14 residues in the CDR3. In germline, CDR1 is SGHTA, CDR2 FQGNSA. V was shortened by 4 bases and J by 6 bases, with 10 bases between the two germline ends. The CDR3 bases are TGTGCCAGCAGCTCGGGACGGTCTAATTCACCCCTCCACTTT. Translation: CASSSGRSNSPLHF.

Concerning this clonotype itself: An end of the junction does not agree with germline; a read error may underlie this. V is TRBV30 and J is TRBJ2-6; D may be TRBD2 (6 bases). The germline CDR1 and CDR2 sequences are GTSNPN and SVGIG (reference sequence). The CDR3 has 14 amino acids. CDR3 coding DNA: TGTGCCTTTACCCGGGGGTTTGGGGCCAACGTCCGGACTTTC. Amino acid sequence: CAFTRGFGANVRTF.

CDR3 amino acids: CASSLFSGTGGEQYF. In nucleotides, the CDR3 is TGTGCCAGCAGCTTATTCTCCGGGACAGGGGGCGAGCAGTACTTC. The V gene is TRBV11-2, the J gene TRBJ2-7, with 11 bases lining up with TRBD1. The CDR3 runs 15 residues. Germline loops: CDR1 SGHAT, CDR2 FQNNGV. The V segment lost 2 bases and the J segment 6 bases; nucleotides outside the gene matches: 6.

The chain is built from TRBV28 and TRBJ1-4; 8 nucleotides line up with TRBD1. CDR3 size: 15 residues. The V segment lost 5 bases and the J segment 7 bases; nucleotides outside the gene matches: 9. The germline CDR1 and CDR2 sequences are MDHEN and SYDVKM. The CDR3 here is CASSTRQGMVEKLFF. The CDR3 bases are TGTGCCAGCAGTACCCGACAGGGGATGGTTGAAAAACTGTTTTTT.

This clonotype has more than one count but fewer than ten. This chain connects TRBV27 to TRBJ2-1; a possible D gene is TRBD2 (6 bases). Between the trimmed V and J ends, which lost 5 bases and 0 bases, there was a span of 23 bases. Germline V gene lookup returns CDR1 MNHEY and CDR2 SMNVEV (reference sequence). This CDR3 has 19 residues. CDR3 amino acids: CASSGDSPTLWSSYNEQFF. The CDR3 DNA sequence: TGTGCCAGCAGTGGGGACTCTCCAACCTTGTGGAGCTCCTACAATGAGCAGTTCTTC.

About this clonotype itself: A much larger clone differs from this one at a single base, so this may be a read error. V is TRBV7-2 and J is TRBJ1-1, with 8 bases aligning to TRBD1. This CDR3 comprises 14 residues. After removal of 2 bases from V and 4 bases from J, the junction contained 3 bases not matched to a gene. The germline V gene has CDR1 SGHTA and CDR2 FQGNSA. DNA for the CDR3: TGTGCCAGCAGCTTACAGGGGGCGGCCACTGAAGCTTTCTTT. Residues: CASSLQGAATEAFF.

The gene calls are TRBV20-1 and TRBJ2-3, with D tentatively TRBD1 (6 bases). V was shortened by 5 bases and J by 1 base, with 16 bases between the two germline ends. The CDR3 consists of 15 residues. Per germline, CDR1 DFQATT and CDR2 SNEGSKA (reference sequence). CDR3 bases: TGCAGTGCTGATTCACAGGGAAGGGGCACAGATACGCAGTATTTT. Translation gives CSADSQGRGTDTQYF.

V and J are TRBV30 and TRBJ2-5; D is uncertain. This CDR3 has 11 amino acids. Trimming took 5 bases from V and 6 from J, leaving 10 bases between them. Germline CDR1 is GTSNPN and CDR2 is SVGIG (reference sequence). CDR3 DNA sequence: TGTGCCTGGGCAATTTCGAAGACCCAGTACTTC. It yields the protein CAWAISKTQYF.

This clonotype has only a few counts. CDR3 sequence reads: CASSLIGVENIQYF. Here the CDR3 DNA reads TGTGCCAGCAGCTTAATAGGGGTAGAAAACATTCAGTACTTC. The V and J genes are TRBV7-2 and TRBJ2-4; a weak D match, TRBD1 (5 bases). Germline V gives CDR1 SGHTA, CDR2 FQGNSA. Trimming removed 2 bases at V and 5 bases at J, with 10 bases between. This CDR3 is 14 amino acids long. The full variable domain, completed using reference TRBV7-2 and TRBJ2-4, is GAGVSQSPSNKVTEKGKDVELRCDPISGHTALYWYRQSLGQGLEFLIYFQGNSAPDKSGLPSDRFSAERTGGSVSTLTIQRTQQEDSAVYLCASSLIGVENIQYFGAGTRLSVL.

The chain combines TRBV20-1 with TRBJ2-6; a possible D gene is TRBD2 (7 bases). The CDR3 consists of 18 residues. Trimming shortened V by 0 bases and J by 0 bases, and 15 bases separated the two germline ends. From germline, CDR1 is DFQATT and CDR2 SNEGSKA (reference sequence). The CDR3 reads CSARDLKGGFSGANVLTF. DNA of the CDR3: TGCAGTGCTAGAGATCTTAAGGGGGGGTTCTCTGGGGCCAACGTCCTGACTTTC.